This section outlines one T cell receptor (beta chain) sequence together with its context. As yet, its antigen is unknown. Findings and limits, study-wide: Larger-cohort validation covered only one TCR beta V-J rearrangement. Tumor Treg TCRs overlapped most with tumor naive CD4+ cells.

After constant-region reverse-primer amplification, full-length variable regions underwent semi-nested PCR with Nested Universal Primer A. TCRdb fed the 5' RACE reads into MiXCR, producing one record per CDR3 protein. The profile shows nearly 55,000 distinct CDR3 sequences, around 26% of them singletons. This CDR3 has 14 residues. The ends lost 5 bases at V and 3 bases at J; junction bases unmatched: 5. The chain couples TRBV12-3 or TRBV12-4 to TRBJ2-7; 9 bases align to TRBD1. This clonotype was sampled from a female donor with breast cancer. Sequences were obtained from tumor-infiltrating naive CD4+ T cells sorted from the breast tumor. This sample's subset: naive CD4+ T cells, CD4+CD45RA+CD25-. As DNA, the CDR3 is TGTGCCAGCAGTACCGGACAGGGGTTCTACGAGCAGTACTTC. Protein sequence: CASSTGQGFYEQYF.